The present TCR beta chain was sequenced within a study of identical twins. Concerning this clonotype: Its antigen is unidentified.

Each CDR3 protein gets one entry after TCRdb re-called the 5' RACE reads with MiXCR. This table holds roughly 540,000 distinct CDR3 sequences, 22% found once. General study results and limits: Surplus twin overlap in beta out-of-frame sequences was less pronounced. There was more out-of-frame TCR alpha sharing in monozygotic twins than models estimated.

The same sample was also used in a study of T cells expressing NK-cell markers. This second study notes: Eight donors were sequenced, seven testing HCMV-seropositive and one testing seronegative. Several experiments employed an anti-gamma-delta TCR antibody to confine sorting to alpha-beta TCR T cells.

This sequence originates from a woman under 30 in good health. Input material: CD4+ T cells sorted from blood.

The CDR3 nucleotides are TGCAGCGTGAGGGGGACAAGCCCGCCCCACTATGGCTACACCTTC. It codes for CSVRGTSPPHYGYTF. The gene calls are TRBV29-1 and TRBJ1-2, with D perhaps TRBD1 (6 bases). Looked up from germline, CDR1 is SQVTM and CDR2 is ANQGSEA. CDR3 length equals 15 residues. V lost 6 bases to trimming and J lost 3 bases, with 20 bases between them.